This entry features one T cell receptor beta chain sequence. This clone was observed a single time. Its antigen is unknown. No base qualities exist here, and no much larger clone lies one base off it. The immunoSEQ Assay, a bias-controlled multiplex PCR, was used to amplify TCRbeta CDR3 regions from genomic DNA. Per the source publication's procedure: The number of nucleated cells in each sample was estimated by amplification of reference gene primers within the assay. Sequence reads were collapsed and filtered to measure the absolute abundance of every unique TCRbeta CDR3 rearrangement. For each sample, productive Simpson clonality was calculated as the square root of Simpson's diversity index over productive rearrangements. The source is immuneACCESS, and TCRdb retained only in-frame sequences with V and J called. Part of the clones is not carried over; for the studies checked, unresolved V genes explain less than half of this, and the remainder is unexplained. V and J calls and clone size are copied from that table; D and trimming were computed from the DNA. This sample has about 150,000 clones in its table, and around 80% of those were observed once. About 7.2% of the sample is in the top ten clones.

This entry comes from a study of blood T cell repertoires in COVID-19 (dated by TCRdb to about 2020). About the full investigation: Collaborator samples came from the United States, Italy and Spain and covered acute and convalescent phases of COVID-19. Deeply sampled blood TCRbeta repertoires from subjects exposed to, actively infected with, or recovered from COVID-19 were included in the dataset. Nearly every sample came with metadata listing a de-identified subject ID, COVID-19 status, age in years and sex. Where available, HLA class I and class II types were taken from metadata supplied by the sample provider and were not determined by assay-based typing. The repertoires were released in a freely available public database intended as a resource for research on the immune response to SARS-CoV-2. The prospective study material was composed of cDNA or gDNA derived from T cells, B-cell-depleted T cells, or PBMCs. The samples were drawn from two sources: the first 160 participants of the ongoing ImmuneRACE study, and 1,254 subjects contributed by 6 global collaborators. The full study reports these points: How much clinical and demographic metadata was included differed by source and by participant, and the metadata was provided uncurated.

The trim is 0 bases for V and 1 base for J, with a gap of 10 bases between the germline ends. CDR1 and CDR2 are drawn from the germline V gene: LGHNA, YSLEER. Its CDR3 holds 16 amino acids, cysteine through phenylalanine. Solely the CDR3 DNA is kept, with 48 bases framed from the first base. Participants in the prospective study were enrolled through a virtual design, were aged about 18 to 100 years, and lived in roughly 25 United States geographic areas. In the prospective study, participants were assigned to cohorts based on the clinical history participants reported in a screening survey and a study questionnaire. Recovered participants in ImmuneRACE Cohort 3 were defined by two consecutive negative NP/OP PCR tests, clearance by a healthcare professional, or resolution of symptoms. In the prospective study, whole blood, serum and a nasopharyngeal or oropharyngeal swab were collected from each participant by mobile phlebotomists. Additional blood draws and questionnaires over an approximately two-month period could optionally be provided by prospective study participants. Before DNA extraction, blood samples from the prospective study were shipped at room temperature or frozen.

The sequence was obtained from a man aged 45-65 years who had recovered from COVID-19. The material sequenced was PBMCs or T cells enriched from blood (not recorded which). The rearrangement joined TRBV4-3 to TRBJ1-5; matching of 6 bases hints at TRBD1 as the D gene. The nucleotides read TGCGCCAGCAGCCAAGAGTACAGGGCAAGCAATCAGCCCCAGCATTTT. Translated, it gives CASSQEYRASNQPQHF.